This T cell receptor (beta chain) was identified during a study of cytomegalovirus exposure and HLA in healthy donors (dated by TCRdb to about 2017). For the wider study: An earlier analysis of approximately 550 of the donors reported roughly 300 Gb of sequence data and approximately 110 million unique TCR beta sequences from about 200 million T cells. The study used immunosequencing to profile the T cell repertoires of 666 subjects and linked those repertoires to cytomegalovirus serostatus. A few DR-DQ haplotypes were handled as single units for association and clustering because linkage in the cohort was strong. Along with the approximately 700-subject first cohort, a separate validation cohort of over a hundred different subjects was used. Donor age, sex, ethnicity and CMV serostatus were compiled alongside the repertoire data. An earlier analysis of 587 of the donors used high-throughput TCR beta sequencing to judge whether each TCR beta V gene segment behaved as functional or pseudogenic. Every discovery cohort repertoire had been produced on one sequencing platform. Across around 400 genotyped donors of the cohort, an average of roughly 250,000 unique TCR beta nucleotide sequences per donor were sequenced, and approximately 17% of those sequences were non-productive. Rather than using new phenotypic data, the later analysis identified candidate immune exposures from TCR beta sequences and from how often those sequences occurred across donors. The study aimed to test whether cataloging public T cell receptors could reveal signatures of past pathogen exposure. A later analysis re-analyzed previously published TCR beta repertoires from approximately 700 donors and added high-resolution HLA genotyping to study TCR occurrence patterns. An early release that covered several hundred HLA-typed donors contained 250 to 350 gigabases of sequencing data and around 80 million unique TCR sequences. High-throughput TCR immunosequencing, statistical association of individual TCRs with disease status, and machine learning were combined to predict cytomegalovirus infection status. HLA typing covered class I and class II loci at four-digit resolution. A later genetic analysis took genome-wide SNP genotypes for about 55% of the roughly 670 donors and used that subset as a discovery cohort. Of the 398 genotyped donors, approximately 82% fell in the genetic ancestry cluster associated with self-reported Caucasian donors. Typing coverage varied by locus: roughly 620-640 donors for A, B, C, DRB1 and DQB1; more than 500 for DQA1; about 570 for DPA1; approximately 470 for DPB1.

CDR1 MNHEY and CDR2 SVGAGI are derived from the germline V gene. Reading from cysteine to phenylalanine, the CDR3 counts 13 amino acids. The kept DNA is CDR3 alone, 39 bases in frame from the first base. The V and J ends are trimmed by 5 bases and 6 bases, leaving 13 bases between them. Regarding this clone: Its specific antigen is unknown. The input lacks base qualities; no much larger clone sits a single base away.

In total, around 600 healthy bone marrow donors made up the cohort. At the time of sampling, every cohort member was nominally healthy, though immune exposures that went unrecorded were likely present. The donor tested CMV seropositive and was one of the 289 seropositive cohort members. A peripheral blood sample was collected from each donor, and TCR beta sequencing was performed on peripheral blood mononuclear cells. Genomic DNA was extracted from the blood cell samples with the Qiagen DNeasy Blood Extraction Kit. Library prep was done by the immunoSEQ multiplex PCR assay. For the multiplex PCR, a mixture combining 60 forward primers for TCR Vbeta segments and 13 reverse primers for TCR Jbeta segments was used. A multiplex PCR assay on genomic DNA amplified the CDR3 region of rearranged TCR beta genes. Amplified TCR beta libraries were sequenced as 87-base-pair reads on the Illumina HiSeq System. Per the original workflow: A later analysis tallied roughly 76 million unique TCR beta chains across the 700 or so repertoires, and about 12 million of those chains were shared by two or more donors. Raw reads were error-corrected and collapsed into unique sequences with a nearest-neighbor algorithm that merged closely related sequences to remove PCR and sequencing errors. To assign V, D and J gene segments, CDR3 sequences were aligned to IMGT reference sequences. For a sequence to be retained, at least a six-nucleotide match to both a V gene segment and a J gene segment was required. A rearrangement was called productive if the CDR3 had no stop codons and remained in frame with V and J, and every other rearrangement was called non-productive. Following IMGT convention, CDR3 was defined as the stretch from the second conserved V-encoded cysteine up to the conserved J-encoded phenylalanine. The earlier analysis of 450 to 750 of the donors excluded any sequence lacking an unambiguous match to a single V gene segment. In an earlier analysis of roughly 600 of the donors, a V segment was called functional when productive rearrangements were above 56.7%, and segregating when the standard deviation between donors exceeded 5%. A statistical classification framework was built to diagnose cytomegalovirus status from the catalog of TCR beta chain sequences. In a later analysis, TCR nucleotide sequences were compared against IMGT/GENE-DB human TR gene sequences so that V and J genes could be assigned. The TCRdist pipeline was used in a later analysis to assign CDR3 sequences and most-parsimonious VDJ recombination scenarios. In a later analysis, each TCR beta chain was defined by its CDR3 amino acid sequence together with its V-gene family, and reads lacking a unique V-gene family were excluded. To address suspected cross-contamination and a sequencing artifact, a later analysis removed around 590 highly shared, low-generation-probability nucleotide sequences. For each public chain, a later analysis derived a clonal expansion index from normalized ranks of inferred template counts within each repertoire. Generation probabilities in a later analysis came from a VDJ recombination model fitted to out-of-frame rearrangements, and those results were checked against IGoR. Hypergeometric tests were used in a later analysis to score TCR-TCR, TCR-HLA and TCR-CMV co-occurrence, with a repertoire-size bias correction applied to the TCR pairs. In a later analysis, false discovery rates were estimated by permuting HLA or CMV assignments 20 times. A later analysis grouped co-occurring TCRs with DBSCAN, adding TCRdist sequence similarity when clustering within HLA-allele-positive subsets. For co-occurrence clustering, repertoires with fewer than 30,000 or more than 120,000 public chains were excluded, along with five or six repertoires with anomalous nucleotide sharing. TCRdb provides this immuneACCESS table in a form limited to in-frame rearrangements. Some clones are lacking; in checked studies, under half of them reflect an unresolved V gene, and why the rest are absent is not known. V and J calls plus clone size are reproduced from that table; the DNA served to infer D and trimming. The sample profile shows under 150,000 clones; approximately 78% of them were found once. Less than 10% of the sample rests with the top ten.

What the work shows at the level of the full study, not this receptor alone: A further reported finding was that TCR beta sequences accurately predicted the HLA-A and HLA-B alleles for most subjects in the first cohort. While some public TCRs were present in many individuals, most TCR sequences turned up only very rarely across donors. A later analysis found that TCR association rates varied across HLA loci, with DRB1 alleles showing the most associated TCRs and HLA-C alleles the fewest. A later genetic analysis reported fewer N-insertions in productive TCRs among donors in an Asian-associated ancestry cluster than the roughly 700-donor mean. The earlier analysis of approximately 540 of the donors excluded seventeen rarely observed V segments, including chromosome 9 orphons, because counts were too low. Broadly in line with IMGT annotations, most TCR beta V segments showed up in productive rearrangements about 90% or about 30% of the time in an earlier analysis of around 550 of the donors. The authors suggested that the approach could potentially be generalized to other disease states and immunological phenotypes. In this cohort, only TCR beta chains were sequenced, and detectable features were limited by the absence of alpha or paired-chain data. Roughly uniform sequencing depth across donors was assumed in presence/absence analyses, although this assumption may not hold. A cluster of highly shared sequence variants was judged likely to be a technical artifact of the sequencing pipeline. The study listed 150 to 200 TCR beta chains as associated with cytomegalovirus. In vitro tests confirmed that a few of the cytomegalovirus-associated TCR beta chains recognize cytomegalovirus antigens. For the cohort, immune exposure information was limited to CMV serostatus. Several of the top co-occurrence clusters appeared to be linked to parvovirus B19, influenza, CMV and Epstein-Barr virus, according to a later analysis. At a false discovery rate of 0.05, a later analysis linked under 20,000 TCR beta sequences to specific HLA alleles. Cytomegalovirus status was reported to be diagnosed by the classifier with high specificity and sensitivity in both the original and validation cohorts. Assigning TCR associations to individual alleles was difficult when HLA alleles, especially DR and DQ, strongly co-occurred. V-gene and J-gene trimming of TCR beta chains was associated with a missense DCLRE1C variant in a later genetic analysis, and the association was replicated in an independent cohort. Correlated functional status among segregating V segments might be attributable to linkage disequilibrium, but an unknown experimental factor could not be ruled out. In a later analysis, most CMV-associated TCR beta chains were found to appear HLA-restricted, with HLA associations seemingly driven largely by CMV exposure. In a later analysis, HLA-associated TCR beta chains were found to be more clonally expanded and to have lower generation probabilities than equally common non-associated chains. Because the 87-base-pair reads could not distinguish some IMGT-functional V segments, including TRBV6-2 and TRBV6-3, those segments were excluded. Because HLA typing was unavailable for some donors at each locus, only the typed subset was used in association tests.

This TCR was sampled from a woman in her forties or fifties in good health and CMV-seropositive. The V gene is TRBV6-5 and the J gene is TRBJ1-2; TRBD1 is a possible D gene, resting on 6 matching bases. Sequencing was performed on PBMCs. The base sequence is TGTGCCAGCAGTAGCGGGACATCCCATGGCTACACCTTC. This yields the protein CASSSGTSHGYTF.